The source of this T cell receptor (beta chain) is a study of cytotoxic CD8 clonotypes in ibrutinib-treated CLL. The germline V gene encodes CDR1 KGHSH and CDR2 LQKENI. V was clipped by 3 bases and J by 5 bases, with 6 bases between them. The CDR3 is 12 residues long. This clone was observed a few times. Sequencing was performed with immunoSEQ multiplex PCR; in TCRdb, only in-frame clones are kept and a portion is missing. The top ten clones hold about 24% of a sample with 50,000 to 70,000 clones, roughly 54% of them seen once. The TCR sequence derives from a human donor with chronic lymphocytic leukemia. The V and J genes are TRBV18 and TRBJ2-3; D remains unclear. Source: PBMCs, taken at disease progression, from a patient treated with ibrutinib. CDR3 protein: CASSPPGDTQYF. CDR3 coding DNA: TGTGCCAGCTCACCCCCAGGAGATACGCAGTATTTT.